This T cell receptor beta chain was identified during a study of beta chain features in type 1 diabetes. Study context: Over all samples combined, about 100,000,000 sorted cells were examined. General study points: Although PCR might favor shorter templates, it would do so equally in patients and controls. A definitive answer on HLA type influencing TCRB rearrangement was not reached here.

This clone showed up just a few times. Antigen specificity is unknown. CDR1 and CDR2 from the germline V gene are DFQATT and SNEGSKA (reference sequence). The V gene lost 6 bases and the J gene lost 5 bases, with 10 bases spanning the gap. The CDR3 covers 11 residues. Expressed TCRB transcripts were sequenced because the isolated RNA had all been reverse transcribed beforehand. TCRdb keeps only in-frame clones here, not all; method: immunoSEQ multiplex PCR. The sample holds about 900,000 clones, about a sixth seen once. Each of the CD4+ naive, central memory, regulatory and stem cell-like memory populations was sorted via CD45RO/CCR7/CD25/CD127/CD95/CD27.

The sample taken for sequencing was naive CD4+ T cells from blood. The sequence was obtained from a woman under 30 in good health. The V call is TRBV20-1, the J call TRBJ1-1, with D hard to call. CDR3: CSAKDWTEAFF. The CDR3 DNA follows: TGCAGTGCCAAGGACTGGACTGAAGCTTTCTTT.